The entry that follows covers one T cell receptor (beta chain) sequence. As yet, its antigen is unknown. The CDR3 regions of TCR beta were amplified from RNA transcripts. The HTBI primer set was used in a first-round RT-PCR of the TCR CDR3. Using its own MiXCR run on the multiplex PCR reads, TCRdb lists one record per CDR3 protein. The sample lists more than 300,000 distinct CDR3 sequences; 18% were seen once. Thyroid ultrasound, orbital computed tomography, clinical symptoms, and serum thyroxine and TRAb underpinned diagnoses. These data come from a study of T cells in Graves' hyperthyroidism and ophthalmopathy. General study findings and limits: A 13 V-J model separated ophthalmopathy from stable hyperthyroidism.

The TCR sequence derives from a man younger than 35 with Graves' ophthalmopathy. Source material: blood.

Here the CDR3 reads CASSPGFNYGYTF. CDR3 DNA: TGTGCCAGCAGCCCGGGATTTAACTATGGCTACACCTTC. V and J are TRBV14 and TRBJ1-2; D remains unclear. Germline lookup yields CDR1 SGHDN and CDR2 FVKESK. Trimming shortened V by 4 bases and J by 1 base, and 7 bases separated the two germline ends. The CDR3 sequence is 13 residues long.